Included here is one T cell receptor (beta chain) sequence, with context. The CDR3 covers 17 residues. Germline V gene sequence: CDR1 MDHEN, CDR2 SYDVKM. Trimming took 1 base from V and 4 from J, leaving 19 bases between them. The data originate from a study of cytomegalovirus exposure and HLA in healthy donors. The PCR employed 60 Vbeta primers together with 13 Jbeta primers. Clones were read by immunoSEQ multiplex PCR, and TCRdb kept only the in-frame ones, dropping some. The sample contains 150,000 to 160,000 clones, under 85% of which appear only once. The sequencing sample was made of PBMCs. The source is a man younger than 30 in good health and CMV-seronegative. This chain uses TRBV28 with TRBJ1-2; possible D gene TRBD1, 5 bases. The CDR3, as DNA: TGTGCCAGCAGTTTATCGCCCCTGGGGCTTTCCGTCTATGGCTACACCTTC. The encoded protein is CASSLSPLGLSVYGYTF.